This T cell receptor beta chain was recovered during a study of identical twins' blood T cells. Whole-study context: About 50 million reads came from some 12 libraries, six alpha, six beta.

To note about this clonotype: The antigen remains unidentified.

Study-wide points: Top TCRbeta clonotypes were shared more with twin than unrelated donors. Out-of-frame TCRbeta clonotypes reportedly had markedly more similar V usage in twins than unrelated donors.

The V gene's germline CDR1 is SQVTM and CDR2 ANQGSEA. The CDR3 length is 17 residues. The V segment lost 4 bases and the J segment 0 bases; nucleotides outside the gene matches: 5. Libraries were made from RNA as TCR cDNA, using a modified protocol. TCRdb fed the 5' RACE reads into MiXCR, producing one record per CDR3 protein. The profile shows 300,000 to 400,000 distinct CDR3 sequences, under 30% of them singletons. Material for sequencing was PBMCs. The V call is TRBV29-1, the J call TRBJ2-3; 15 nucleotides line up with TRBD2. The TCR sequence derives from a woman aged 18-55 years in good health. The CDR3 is CSVVGTSGRRSTDTQYF. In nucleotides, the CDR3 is TGCAGCGTTGTGGGGACTAGCGGGAGGCGAAGCACAGATACGCAGTATTTT.